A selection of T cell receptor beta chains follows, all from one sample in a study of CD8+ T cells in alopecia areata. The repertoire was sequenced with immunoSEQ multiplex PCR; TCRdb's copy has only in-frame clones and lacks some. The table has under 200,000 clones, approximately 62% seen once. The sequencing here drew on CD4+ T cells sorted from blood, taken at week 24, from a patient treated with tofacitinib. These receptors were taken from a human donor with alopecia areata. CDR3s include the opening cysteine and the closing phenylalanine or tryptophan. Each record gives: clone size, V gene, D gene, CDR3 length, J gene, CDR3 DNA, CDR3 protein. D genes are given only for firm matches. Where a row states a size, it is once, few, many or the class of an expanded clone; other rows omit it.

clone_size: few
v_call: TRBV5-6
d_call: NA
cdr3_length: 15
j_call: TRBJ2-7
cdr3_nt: TGTGCCAGCAGCTTGCCTGACAGGGCGGGATACGAGCAGTACTTC
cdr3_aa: CASSLPDRAGYEQYF

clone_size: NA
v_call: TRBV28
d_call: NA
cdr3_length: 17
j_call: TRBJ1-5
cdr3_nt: TGTGCCAGCAGACCCAGGGTCGGACAGACGAGCAATCAGCCCCAGCATTTT
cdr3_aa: CASRPRVGQTSNQPQHF

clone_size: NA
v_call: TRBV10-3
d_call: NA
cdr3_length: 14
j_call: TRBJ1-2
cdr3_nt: TGTGCCATCAGTGAGTCCCGGGGCAGCGATGGCTACACCTTC
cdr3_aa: CAISESRGSDGYTF

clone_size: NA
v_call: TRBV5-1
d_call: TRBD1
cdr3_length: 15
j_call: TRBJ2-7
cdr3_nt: TGCGCCAGCAGCTTGGGGCAGGGGGCCGCGTACGAGCAGTACTTC
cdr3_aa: CASSLGQGAAYEQYF

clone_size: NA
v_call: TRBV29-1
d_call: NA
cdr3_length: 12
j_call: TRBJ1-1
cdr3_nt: TGCAGCGTTGGACACCAGAACACTGAAGCTTTCTTT
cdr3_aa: CSVGHQNTEAFF

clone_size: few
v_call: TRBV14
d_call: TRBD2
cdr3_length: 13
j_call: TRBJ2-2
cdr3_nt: TGTGCCAGCGAAGCGGGGGCGGACGGGGAGCTGTTTTTT
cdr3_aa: CASEAGADGELFF

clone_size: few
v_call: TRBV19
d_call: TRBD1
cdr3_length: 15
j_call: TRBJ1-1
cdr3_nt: TGTGCCAGTAGTACTGGACAGGGCCAGTTCACTGAAGCTTTCTTT
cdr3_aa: CASSTGQGQFTEAFF

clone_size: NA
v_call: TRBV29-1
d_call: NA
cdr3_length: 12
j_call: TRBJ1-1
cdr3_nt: TGCAGCGTTTATTCAACGAACACTGAAGCTTTCTTT
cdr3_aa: CSVYSTNTEAFF

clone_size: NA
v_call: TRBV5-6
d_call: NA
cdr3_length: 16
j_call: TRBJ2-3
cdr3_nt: TGTGCCAGCAGCTACGGTGGTATAGGGTGGCGGGATACGCAGTATTTT
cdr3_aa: CASSYGGIGWRDTQYF

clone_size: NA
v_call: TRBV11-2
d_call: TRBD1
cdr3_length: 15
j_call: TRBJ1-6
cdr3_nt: TGTGCCAGCAGCACGGGGGACAGGGCCACTTCACCCCTCCACTTT
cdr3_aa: CASSTGDRATSPLHF

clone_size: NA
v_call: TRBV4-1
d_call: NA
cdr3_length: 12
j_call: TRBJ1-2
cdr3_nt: TGCGCCAGCAGCCACAGGGCTTATGGCTACACCTTC
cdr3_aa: CASSHRAYGYTF

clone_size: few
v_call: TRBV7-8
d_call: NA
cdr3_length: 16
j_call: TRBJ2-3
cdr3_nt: TGTGCCAGCAGCCCACAACAGGGTACTAGCACAGATACGCAGTATTTT
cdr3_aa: CASSPQQGTSTDTQYF

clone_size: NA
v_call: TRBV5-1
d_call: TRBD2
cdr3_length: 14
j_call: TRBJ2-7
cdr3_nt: TGCGCCAGCAGCCAAGCGGGGAGGGGCTACGAGCAGTACTTC
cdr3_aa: CASSQAGRGYEQYF

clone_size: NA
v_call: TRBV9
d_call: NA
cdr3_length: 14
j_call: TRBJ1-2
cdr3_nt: TGTGCCAGCAGCGTAGAATCCGGACAAGTTGGCTACACCTTC
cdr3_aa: CASSVESGQVGYTF

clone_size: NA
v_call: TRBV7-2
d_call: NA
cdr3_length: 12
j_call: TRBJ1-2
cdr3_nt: TGTGCCAGCAGATGGACGGGGGATGGCTACACCTTC
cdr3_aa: CASRWTGDGYTF

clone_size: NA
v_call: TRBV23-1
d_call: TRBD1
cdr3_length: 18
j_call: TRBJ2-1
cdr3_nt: TGCGCCAGCAGCTCGGACAGGGGGCGAGGAAACTCCTACAATGAGCAGTTCTTC
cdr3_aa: CASSSDRGRGNSYNEQFF

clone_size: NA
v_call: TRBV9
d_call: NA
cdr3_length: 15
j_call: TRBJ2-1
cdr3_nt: TGTGCCAGCAGCGCGATGACCGGGACCTACAATGAGCAGTTCTTC
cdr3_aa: CASSAMTGTYNEQFF

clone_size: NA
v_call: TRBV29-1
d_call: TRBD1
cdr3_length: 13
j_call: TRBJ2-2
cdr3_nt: TGCAGCGTCATACAGGGGACAACCGGGGAGCTGTTTTTT
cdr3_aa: CSVIQGTTGELFF

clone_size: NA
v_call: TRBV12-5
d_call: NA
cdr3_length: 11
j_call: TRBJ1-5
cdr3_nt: TGTGCTAGTGGTTCGAATCAGCCCCAGCATTTT
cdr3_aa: CASGSNQPQHF

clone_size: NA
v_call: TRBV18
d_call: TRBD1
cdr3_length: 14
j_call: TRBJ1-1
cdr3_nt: TGTGCCAGCTCAGCTACGGGACAGTACACTGAAGCTTTCTTT
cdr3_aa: CASSATGQYTEAFF

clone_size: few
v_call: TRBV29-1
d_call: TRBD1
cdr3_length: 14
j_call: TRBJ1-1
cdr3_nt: TGCAGCGTTGGGAGGACAGGCCAAAAACTGGGAGCTTTCTTT
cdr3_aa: CSVGRTGQKLGAFF

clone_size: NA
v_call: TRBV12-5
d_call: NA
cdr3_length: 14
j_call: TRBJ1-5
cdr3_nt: TGTGCCACGTCCGGGGACACTAGCAATCAGCCCCAGCATTTT
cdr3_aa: CATSGDTSNQPQHF

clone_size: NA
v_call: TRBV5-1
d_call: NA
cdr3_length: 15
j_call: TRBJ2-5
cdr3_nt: TGCGCCAGCAGCCTCCGGACAGACGCCCAAGAGACCCAGTACTTC
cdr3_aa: CASSLRTDAQETQYF

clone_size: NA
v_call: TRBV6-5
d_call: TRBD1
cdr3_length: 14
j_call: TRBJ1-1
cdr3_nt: TGTGCCAGCAGGCCACAGGGGACAAACACTGAAGCTTTCTTT
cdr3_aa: CASRPQGTNTEAFF

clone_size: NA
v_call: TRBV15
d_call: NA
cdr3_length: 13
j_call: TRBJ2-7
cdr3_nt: TGTGCCACCAGCAGAGTTTTGGCGGTCGAGCAGTACTTC
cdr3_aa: CATSRVLAVEQYF

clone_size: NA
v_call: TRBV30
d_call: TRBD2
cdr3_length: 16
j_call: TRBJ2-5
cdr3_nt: TGTGCCTGGAGTCCGATAGGGGCTAGCGGTGGGGAGACCCAGTACTTC
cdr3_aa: CAWSPIGASGGETQYF

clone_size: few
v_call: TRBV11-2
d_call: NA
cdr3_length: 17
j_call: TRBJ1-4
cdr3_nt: TGTGCCAGCAGCTACCCCCGAGGGGCGGGAACTAATGAAAAACTGTTTTTT
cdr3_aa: CASSYPRGAGTNEKLFF

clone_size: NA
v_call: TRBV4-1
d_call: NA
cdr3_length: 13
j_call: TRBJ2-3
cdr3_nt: TGCGCCAGCAGCCAAAGGCCCACAGATACGCAGTATTTT
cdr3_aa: CASSQRPTDTQYF

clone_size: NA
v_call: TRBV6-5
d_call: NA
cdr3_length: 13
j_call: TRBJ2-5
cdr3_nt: TGTGCCAGCAGCCCCAACCTGGGAGAGACCCAGTACTTC
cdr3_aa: CASSPNLGETQYF

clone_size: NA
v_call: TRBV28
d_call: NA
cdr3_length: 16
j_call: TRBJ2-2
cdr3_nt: TGTGCCAGCAGTTTCTGGGGGGTCGCGAACACCGGGGAGCTGTTTTTT
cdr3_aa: CASSFWGVANTGELFF

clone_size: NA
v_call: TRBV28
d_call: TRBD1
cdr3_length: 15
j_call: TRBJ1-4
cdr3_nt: TGTGCCAGCAGTCTCGGGACAGGGACTAATGAAAAACTGTTTTTT
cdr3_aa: CASSLGTGTNEKLFF

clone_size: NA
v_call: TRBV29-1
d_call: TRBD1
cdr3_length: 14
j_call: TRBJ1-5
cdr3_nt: TGCAGCGTGATCGAGACAGGGGGCAATCAGCCCCAGCATTTT
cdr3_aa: CSVIETGGNQPQHF

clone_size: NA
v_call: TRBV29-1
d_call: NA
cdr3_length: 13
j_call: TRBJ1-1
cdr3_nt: TGCAGCGCCGCGGACGGAAGGAACACTGAAGCTTTCTTT
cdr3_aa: CSAADGRNTEAFF

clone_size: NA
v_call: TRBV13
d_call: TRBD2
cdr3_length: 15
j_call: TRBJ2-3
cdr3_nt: TGTGCCAGCAGCTCTCGCGGGGGGGCGGCGGATACGCAGTATTTT
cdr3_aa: CASSSRGGAADTQYF

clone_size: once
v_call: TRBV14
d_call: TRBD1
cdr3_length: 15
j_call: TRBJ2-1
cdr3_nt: TGTGCCAGCAGCCAAGGCAGGGGACAGGGGTGGGAGCAGTTCTTC
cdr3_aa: CASSQGRGQGWEQFF

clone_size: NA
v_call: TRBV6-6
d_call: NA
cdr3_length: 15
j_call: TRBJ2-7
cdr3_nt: TGTGCCAGCACCCCCCAAGAGGGGATGGTCTACGAGCAGTACTTC
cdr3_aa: CASTPQEGMVYEQYF

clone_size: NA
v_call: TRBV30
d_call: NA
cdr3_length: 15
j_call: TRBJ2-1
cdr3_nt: TGTGCCTGGAGTGTAGGAGTAGGCCCTTGGGATGAGCAGTTCTTC
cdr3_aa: CAWSVGVGPWDEQFF

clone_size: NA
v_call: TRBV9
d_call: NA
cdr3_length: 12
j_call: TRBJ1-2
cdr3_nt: TGTGCCAGCAGCGTAGTCGAGGGGAGCTACACCTTC
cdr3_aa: CASSVVEGSYTF

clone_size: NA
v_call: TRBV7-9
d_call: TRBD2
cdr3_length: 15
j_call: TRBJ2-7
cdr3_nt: TGTGCCAGCAGCCCGCGAGCGGGGGGACTCTACGAGCAGTACTTC
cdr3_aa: CASSPRAGGLYEQYF

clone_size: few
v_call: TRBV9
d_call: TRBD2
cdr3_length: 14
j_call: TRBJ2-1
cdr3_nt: TGTGCCAGCAGCGTAGCACCTAGCGGCAATGAGCAGTTCTTC
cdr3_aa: CASSVAPSGNEQFF

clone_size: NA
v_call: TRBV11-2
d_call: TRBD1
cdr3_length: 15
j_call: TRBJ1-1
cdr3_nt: TGTGCCAGCAGCTTAGTACTTGCAGGGGGGGCTGAAGCTTTCTTT
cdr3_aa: CASSLVLAGGAEAFF

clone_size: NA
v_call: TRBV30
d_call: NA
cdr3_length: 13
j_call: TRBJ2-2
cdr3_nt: TGTGCCTGGGTAGGAGGTCGGGTCGGGGAGCTGTTTTTT
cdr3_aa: CAWVGGRVGELFF

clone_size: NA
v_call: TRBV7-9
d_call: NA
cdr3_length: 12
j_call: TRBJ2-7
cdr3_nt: TGTGCCAGCGGAGGGACCGCCTACGAGCAGTACTTC
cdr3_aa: CASGGTAYEQYF

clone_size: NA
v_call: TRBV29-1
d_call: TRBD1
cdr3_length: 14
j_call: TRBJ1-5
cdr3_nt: TGCAGCGTTGTGACAGGGGACACCAATCAGCCCCAGCATTTT
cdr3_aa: CSVVTGDTNQPQHF

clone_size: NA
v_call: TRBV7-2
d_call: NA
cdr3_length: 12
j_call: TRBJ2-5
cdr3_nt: TGTGCCAGCAGCTTAGGGAGCGAGACCCAGTACTTC
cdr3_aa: CASSLGSETQYF

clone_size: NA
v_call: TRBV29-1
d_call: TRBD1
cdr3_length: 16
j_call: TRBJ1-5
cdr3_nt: TGCAGCGTTGTATATGAAGGGGGCTTTGGCAATCAGCCCCAGCATTTT
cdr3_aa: CSVVYEGGFGNQPQHF

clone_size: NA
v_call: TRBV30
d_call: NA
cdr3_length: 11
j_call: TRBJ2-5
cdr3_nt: TGTGCCTGGAGTGTAGTCGAGACCCAGTACTTC
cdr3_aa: CAWSVVETQYF

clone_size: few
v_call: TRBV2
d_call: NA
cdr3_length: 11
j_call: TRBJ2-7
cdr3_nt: TGTGCCAGCAGCGAGGTGTGGAAGCAGTACTTC
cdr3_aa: CASSEVWKQYF

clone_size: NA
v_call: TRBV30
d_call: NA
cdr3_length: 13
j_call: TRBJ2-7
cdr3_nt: TGTGCCTGGAGTGTTGGGAATACCTACGAGCAGTACTTC
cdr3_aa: CAWSVGNTYEQYF

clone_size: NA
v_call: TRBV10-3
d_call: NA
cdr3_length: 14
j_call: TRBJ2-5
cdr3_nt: TGTGCCACCGAGGAAGGCTCACTAGGGGAGACCCAGTACTTC
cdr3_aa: CATEEGSLGETQYF

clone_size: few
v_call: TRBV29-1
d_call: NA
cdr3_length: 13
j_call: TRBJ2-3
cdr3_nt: TGCAGCGTCTGGGAGGGCAGGGGTGATACGCAGTATTTT
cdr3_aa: CSVWEGRGDTQYF

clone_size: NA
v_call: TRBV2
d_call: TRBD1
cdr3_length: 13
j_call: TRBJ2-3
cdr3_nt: TGTGCCACCGCAGGGGGTCAAACAGATACGCAGTATTTT
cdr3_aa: CATAGGQTDTQYF

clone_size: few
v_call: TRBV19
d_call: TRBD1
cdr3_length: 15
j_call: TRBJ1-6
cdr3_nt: TGTGCCAGTAGTCCCATGACAGGGGCTCGTTCACCCCTCCACTTT
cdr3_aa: CASSPMTGARSPLHF

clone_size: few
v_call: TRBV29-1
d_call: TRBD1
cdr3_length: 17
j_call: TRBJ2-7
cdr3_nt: TGCAGCGTTGTGGCCTCAAACAGGGGGTCCCTCTCCTACGAGCAGTACTTC
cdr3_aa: CSVVASNRGSLSYEQYF

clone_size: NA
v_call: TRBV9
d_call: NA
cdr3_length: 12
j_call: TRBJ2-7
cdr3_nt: TGTGCCAGCAGCGTACGGGGCGACGAGCAGTACTTC
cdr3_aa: CASSVRGDEQYF

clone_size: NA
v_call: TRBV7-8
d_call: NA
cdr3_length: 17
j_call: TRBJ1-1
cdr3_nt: TGTGCCAGCAGCCTTACAGTACAGGGATTTAGGAACACTGAAGCTTTCTTT
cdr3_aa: CASSLTVQGFRNTEAFF

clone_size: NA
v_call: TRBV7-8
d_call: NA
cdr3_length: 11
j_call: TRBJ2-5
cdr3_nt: TGTGCCAGCAGCTTTCAAGAGACCCAGTACTTC
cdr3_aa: CASSFQETQYF